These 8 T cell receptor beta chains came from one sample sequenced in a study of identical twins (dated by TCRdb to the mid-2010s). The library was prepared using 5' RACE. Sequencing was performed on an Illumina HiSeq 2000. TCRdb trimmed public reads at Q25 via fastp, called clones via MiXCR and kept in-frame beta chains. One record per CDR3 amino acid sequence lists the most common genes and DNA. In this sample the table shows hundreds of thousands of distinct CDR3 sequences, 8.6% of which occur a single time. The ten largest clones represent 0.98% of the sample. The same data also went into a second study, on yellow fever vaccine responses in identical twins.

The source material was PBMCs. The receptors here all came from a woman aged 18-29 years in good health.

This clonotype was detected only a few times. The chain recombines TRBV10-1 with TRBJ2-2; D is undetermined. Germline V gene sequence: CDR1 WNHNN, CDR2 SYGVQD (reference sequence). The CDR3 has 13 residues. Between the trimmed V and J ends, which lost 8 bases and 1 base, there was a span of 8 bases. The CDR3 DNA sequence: TGCGCCAGCGAGGACGGGAACACCGGGGAGCTGTTTTTT. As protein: CASEDGNTGELFF.

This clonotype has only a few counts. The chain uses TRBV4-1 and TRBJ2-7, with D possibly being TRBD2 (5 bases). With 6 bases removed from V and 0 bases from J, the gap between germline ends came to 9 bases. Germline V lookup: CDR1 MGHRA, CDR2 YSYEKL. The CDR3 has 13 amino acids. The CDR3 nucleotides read TGCGCCAGCAGAGGCGGACTCTCCTACGAGCAGTACTTC. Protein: CASRGGLSYEQYF.

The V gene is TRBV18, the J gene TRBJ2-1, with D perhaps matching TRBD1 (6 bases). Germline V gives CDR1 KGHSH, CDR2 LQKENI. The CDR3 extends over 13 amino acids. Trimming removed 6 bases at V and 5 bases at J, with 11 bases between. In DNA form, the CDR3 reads TGTGCCAGCTCGGGGGACAAGAACAATGAGCAGTTCTTC. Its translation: CASSGDKNNEQFF.

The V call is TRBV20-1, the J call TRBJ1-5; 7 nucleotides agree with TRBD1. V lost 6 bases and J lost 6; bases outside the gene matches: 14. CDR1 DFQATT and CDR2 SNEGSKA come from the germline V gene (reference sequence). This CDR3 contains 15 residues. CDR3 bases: TGCAGTGCCCCCGTGCGTGAGGGGGCAAGTCAGCCCCAGCATTTT. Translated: CSAPVREGASQPQHF.

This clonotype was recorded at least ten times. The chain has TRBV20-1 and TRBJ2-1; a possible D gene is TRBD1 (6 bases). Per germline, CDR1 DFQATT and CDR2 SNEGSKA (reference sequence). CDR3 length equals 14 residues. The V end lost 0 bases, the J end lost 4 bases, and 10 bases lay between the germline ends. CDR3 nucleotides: TGCAGTGCTAGAGATCGGGACAAATACAATGAGCAGTTCTTC. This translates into CSARDRDKYNEQFF.

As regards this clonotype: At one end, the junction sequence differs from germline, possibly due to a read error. The CDR3 protein is CASRTRLLINLGF. CDR3 DNA sequence: TGTGCCAGCAGAACCAGGCTCCTCATCAACCTGGGCTTC. This chain connects TRBV5-8 to TRBJ2-5; no clear D gene. Germline V gene sequence: CDR1 SGHTS, CDR2 YDEGEE. This CDR3 has 13 amino acids.

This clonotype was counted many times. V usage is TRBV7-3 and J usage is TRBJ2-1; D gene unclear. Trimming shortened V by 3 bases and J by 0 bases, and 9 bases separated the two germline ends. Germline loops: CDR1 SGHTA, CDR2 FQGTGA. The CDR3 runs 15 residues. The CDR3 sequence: CASSLSASSYNEQFF. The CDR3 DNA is TGTGCCAGCAGCTTGTCGGCAAGCTCCTACAATGAGCAGTTCTTC.

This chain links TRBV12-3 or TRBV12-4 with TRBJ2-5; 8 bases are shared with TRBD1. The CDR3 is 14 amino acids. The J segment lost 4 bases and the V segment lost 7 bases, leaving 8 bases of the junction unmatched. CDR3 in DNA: TGTGCCAGCACCCGGACAGGGACGTCAGAGACCCAGTACTTC. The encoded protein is CASTRTGTSETQYF.